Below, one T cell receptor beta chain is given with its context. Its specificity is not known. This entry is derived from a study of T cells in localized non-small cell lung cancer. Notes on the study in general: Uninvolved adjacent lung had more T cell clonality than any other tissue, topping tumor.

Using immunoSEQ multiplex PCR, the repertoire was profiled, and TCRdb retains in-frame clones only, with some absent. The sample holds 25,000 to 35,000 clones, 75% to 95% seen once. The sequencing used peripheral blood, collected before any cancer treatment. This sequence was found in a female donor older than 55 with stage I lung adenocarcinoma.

Here the CDR3 reads CSVHRVTEAFF. Written as DNA, the CDR3 is TGCAGCGTTCACAGGGTAACTGAAGCTTTCTTT. This rearrangement joins TRBV29-1 to TRBJ1-1; tentative D call: TRBD1 (6 bases). V dropped 5 bases and J dropped 5 bases, with 9 bases sitting between them. The germline gives CDR1 SQVTM, CDR2 ANQGSEA. The CDR3 sequence is 11 residues long.